This passage covers 20 T cell receptor beta chains from one sample sequenced in a study of T-cell reconstitution after alpha-beta-depleted transplantation in children. The authors prepared the TCRbeta library with unique molecular identifiers. Via MiXCR, TCRdb re-called the PCR reads, giving one row per CDR3 protein. The data show fewer than 95,000 distinct CDR3 sequences, more than 10% seen once. Source: PBMCs from the stem cell graft donor, taken from the stem cell graft. These TCRs come from a human donor who donated a stem cell graft to a child with inherited bone marrow failure.

Ten or more counts support this clonotype. The genes are TRBV3-1 and TRBJ2-5; possible D gene TRBD1, 5 bases. The V and J ends lost 1 base and 2 bases respectively, with 8 bases between them. Germline V gene sequence: CDR1 LGHDT, CDR2 YNNKEL (reference sequence). The CDR3 consists of 14 residues. Here the CDR3 reads CASSQAQGQETQYF. The CDR3 coding sequence is TGTGCCAGCAGCCAAGCCCAGGGACAAGAGACCCAGTACTTC.

This clonotype showed up many times. This sequence joins TRBV29-1 and TRBJ2-7; D is unclear. Germline assignment: CDR1 SQVTM and CDR2 ANQGSEA. This CDR3 contains 11 residues. V shed 2 bases and J shed 1 base, with 3 bases lying between them. CDR3 residues: CSVELSYEQYF. CDR3 coding DNA: TGCAGCGTTGAACTTTCCTACGAGCAGTACTTC.

This clonotype was detected ten times or more. The CDR3 region is CASSGGGGRSYEQYF. CDR3 nucleotide sequence: TGTGCCAGCAGTGGGGGCGGGGGGAGATCCTACGAGCAGTACTTC. The chain carries TRBV28 and TRBJ2-7, with TRBD2 identical over 8 bases. The CDR3 length is 15 residues. The V gene's germline CDR1 is MDHEN and CDR2 SYDVKM. J lost 1 base, V lost 5 bases, and 7 bases had no gene match.

The chain is built from TRBV4-3 and TRBJ2-1; 7 bases are shared with TRBD1. This CDR3 spans 14 amino acids. CDR1 and CDR2 from the germline V gene are LGHNA and YSLEER. Unmatched junction bases numbered 7, after V lost 4 bases and J lost 7 bases. The CDR3 reads CASSRQTGLNEQFF. The CDR3 DNA reads as TGCGCCAGCAGCCGTCAGACAGGGTTAAATGAGCAGTTCTTC.

There are many counts of this clonotype. The V call is TRBV12-3 or TRBV12-4, the J call TRBJ2-1; 10 nucleotides line up with TRBD2. J was trimmed by 7 bases and V by 5 bases; bases with no gene match: 8. The CDR3 extends over 15 amino acids. CDR3 protein: CASSPTAGGPNEQFF. The DNA of the CDR3 is TGTGCCAGCAGTCCGACAGCGGGAGGGCCTAATGAGCAGTTCTTC.

This clonotype has at least ten counts. J is TRBJ2-6 and V is TRBV27; D unresolved. Germline assignment: CDR1 MNHEY and CDR2 SMNVEV (reference sequence). Trimming shortened V by 2 bases and J by 4 bases, and 15 bases separated the two germline ends. CDR3 length: 17 residues. As DNA, the CDR3 is TGTGCCAGCAGTTTAGATCTCCCAGGCTCAGGGGCCAACGTCCTGACTTTC. Translation: CASSLDLPGSGANVLTF.

In this sample, this clonotype turned up many times. The chain has TRBV6-2 or TRBV6-3 and TRBJ1-1, with D unclear. This CDR3 is 13 amino acids long. V dropped 2 bases and J dropped 5 bases, with 9 bases sitting between them. Germline values: CDR1 MNHEY, CDR2 SVGEGT. CDR3 sequence reads: CASSYLYTTEAFF. In nucleotides, the CDR3 is TGTGCCAGCAGTTACCTCTACACTACTGAAGCTTTCTTT.

At least ten counts were recorded for this clonotype. The V gene is TRBV12-3 or TRBV12-4, the J gene TRBJ1-2, with 7 nucleotides matching TRBD1. CDR3 size: 14 residues. V shed 6 bases, J shed 5 bases, and the junction held 9 bases outside the gene matches. This CDR3 reads CASSPQGELYGYTF. CDR3 bases: TGTGCCAGCAGCCCGCAGGGGGAGCTTTATGGCTACACCTTC.

CDR3 nucleotide sequence: TGCGCCAGCAGCTCACGTTGGGGAGGGGATGGTGAGCAGTTCTTC. It translates to CASSSRWGGDGEQFF. The rearrangement uses TRBV5-1 and TRBJ2-1; 7 positions match TRBD2. With 3 bases clipped from V and 9 bases from J, the junction kept 12 bases outside the gene matches. The CDR3 extends over 15 amino acids. Germline CDR1 is SGHRS and CDR2 is YFSETQ.

This clonotype was observed many times. This chain links TRBV20-1 with TRBJ2-7; a weak D match, TRBD2 (5 bases). CDR1 is DFQATT, CDR2 SNEGSKA, per germline (reference sequence). There are 13 residues in the CDR3. Trimming removed 1 base at V and 4 bases at J, with 11 bases between. DNA for the CDR3: TGCAGTGCTAGAGTGGATCGAGGGTACGAGCAGTACTTC. Its protein is CSARVDRGYEQYF.

A remark on this clonotype: A much more abundant neighbour one base away suggests this may be a read error. CDR3 nucleotides: TGTGCCAGCAGCTTTGGGTGTGAGCAGTTCTTC. Translated: CASSFGCEQFF. The chain uses TRBV3-1 and TRBJ2-1; D is unresolved. The length of the CDR3 is 11 residues. Germline lookup yields CDR1 LGHDT and CDR2 YNNKEL (reference sequence). Deletions cut 5 bases from V and 9 bases from J, with 8 bases between.

This clonotype has at least ten counts. V gene TRBV11-2 combines with J gene TRBJ2-1, with 7 positions matching TRBD2. Germline V gene lookup returns CDR1 SGHAT and CDR2 FQNNGV. The J segment lost 3 bases and the V segment lost 1 base, leaving 12 bases of the junction unmatched. This CDR3 comprises 18 residues. CDR3 sequence reads: CASSLVGTSVERYNEQFF. CDR3 nucleotide sequence: TGTGCCAGCAGCTTAGTCGGTACTAGCGTAGAGCGCTACAATGAGCAGTTCTTC.

This clonotype was detected many times. The gene calls are TRBV11-2 and TRBJ2-2; 11 nucleotides line up with TRBD2. CDR3 size: 15 residues. The J segment lost 6 bases and the V segment lost 3 bases, leaving 3 bases of the junction unmatched. The V gene's germline CDR1 is SGHAT and CDR2 FQNNGV. The CDR3 spells CASSFTSGSAGELFF. Written as DNA, the CDR3 is TGTGCCAGCAGCTTTACTAGCGGGAGCGCCGGGGAGCTGTTTTTT. The full variable domain, rest sourced from reference TRBV11-2 and TRBJ2-2, is EAGVAQSPRYKIIEKRQSVAFWCNPISGHATLYWYQQILGQGPKLLIQFQNNGVVDDSQLPKDRFSAERLKGVDSTLKIQPAKLEDSAVYLCASSFTSGSAGELFFGEGSRLTVL.

This clonotype occurred many times. The chain is built from TRBV3-1 and TRBJ1-4; D unclear. CDR3 length equals 13 residues. Germline CDR1 LGHDT, CDR2 YNNKEL (reference sequence). Trimming pared 2 bases from V and 7 bases from J, leaving 8 bases between. The CDR3 loop reads CASSQRTSEKLFF. CDR3 coding DNA: TGTGCCAGCAGCCAACGAACCTCTGAAAAACTGTTTTTT.

This chain uses TRBV7-3 with TRBJ1-6; TRBD1 agrees at 10 bases. In germline, CDR1 is SGHTA, CDR2 FQGTGA. Losses at the gene ends were 5 bases for V and 0 bases for J; bases not matched to a gene: 4. This CDR3 has 17 amino acids. For the CDR3, the DNA is TGTGCCAGCAGCATCCGGACAGGGGGCTCCTATAATTCACCCCTCCACTTT. This translates into CASSIRTGGSYNSPLHF. The entire variable domain, with the rest obtained from reference TRBV7-3 and TRBJ1-6, is as follows: GAGVSQTPSNKVTEKGKYVELRCDPISGHTALYWYRQSLGQGPEFLIYFQGTGAADDSGLPNDRFFAVRPEGSVSTLKIQRTERGDSAVYLCASSIRTGGSYNSPLHFGNGTRLTVT.

This clonotype was counted at least ten times. In nucleotides, the CDR3 is TGCAGTGCTCACCCGGGGGGGACTAATGAAAAACTGTTTTTT. Its translation: CSAHPGGTNEKLFF. The V call is TRBV20-1, the J call TRBJ1-4; a weak D match, TRBD1 (5 bases). Looked up from germline, CDR1 is DFQATT and CDR2 is SNEGSKA (reference sequence). CDR3 size: 14 residues. The V gene lost 5 bases and the J gene lost 2 bases, with 12 bases spanning the gap.

This clonotype came up many times. The chain combines TRBV5-1 with TRBJ2-5, with TRBD1 as a possible D gene (6 bases). CDR3 length: 15 residues. The germline V gene encodes CDR1 SGHRS and CDR2 YFSETQ. Trimming stripped 7 bases from V and 1 base from J, with 17 bases between. The CDR3 is CASSTGTLIQETQYF. In DNA, the CDR3 is TGCGCCAGCTCCACAGGGACGCTAATCCAAGAGACCCAGTACTTC.

In this sample, this clonotype turned up many times. V usage is TRBV5-1 and J usage is TRBJ2-5; D perhaps matches TRBD1 (5 bases). The V and J ends lost 2 bases and 5 bases respectively, with 13 bases between them. CDR1 is SGHRS and CDR2 is YFSETQ in the germline V gene. This CDR3 has 14 amino acids. As DNA, the CDR3 is TGCGCCAGCAGCTTTGGACACCCAGGGGAGACCCAGTACTTC. Its protein is CASSFGHPGETQYF.

V usage is TRBV4-3 and J usage is TRBJ2-2; TRBD1 aligns across 8 bases. This CDR3 comprises 15 residues. The V segment lost 1 base and the J segment 3 bases; nucleotides outside the gene matches: 1. Germline V CDR1 and CDR2: LGHNA, YSLEER. The CDR3 loop is CASSQGGQDTGELFF. CDR3 bases: TGCGCCAGCAGCCAAGGGGGACAGGACACCGGGGAGCTGTTTTTT.

The sample holds many counts of this clonotype. This rearrangement joins TRBV4-1 to TRBJ2-1; TRBD2 aligns across 13 bases. The CDR3 covers 21 residues. Germline loops: CDR1 MGHRA, CDR2 YSYEKL. Trimming took 4 bases from V and 0 from J; bases not matched to a gene: 15. The CDR3 DNA sequence: TGCGCCAGCAGCCGAATTTCGGCCAGACTAGCGGGAGGAGGCTCCTACAATGAGCAGTTCTTC. Its protein product is CASSRISARLAGGGSYNEQFF.